These 17 T cell receptor beta chains originate from one sample sequenced in a study of blood T cell repertoires in COVID-19 (TCRdb year 2020). Library method: the immunoSEQ multiplex PCR assay. TCRdb carries this immuneACCESS record with in-frame sequences only. Its versions omit some clonotypes, under half of them owing to an unresolved V gene in the studies checked, with the rest unexplained. The sample table lists tens of thousands of clones, roughly 89% of them with a count of one. The ten largest account for around 1.4% of the sample. Sequenced material: peripheral blood. These receptors all stem from a man aged 50 or older with acute or convalescent COVID-19.

The V gene is TRBV6-5, the J gene TRBJ1-4; no reliable D call. The germline gives CDR1 MNHEY, CDR2 SVGAGI. V was pared by 1 base and J by 7 bases, with 10 bases between. The CDR3 runs to 14 residues. The CDR3 DNA reads TGTGCCAGCAGTTACTTGGAGTTCAGTGAAAAACTGTTTTTT. Its protein is CASSYLEFSEKLFF.

This clone was seen only once. This sequence joins TRBV7-2 and TRBJ1-2; the D gene is possibly TRBD1 (6 bases). The V gene lost 3 bases and the J gene lost 4 bases, with 12 bases spanning the gap. There are 14 residues in the CDR3. The germline CDR1 and CDR2 sequences are SGHTA and FQGNSA. DNA for the CDR3: TGTGCCAGCAGCTTCTCTAGGGGGACCTATGGCTACACCTTC. Its protein product is CASSFSRGTYGYTF.

The V and J genes are TRBV10-3 and TRBJ1-1, with TRBD1 as a possible D gene (6 bases). Germline CDR1 is ENHRY and CDR2 is SYGVKD. The CDR3 has 13 amino acids. V lost 6 bases and J lost 6, with 14 bases in between. CDR3 region: CAISPDSSPEAFF. The CDR3 DNA sequence: TGTGCCATCAGCCCGGACAGTTCCCCTGAAGCTTTCTTT.

This chain connects TRBV19 to TRBJ2-1; the match to TRBD2 covers 9 bases. The V gene end was trimmed by 3 bases and the J gene end by 4 bases; junction bases not matched to a gene: 7. The V gene's germline CDR1 is LNHDA and CDR2 SQIVND (reference sequence). There are 16 residues in the CDR3. This CDR3 reads CASSIGLAGLYNEQFF. CDR3 sequence (DNA): TGTGCCAGTAGTATTGGGCTAGCGGGACTGTACAATGAGCAGTTCTTC.

This clone is deemed medium-sized. The chain links TRBV30 to TRBJ2-7; 10 positions agree with TRBD1. Germline-derived CDR1 and CDR2 are GTSNPN and SVGIG (reference sequence). J lost 0 bases, V lost 2 bases, and 10 bases had no gene match. The CDR3 is made up of 17 amino acids. CDR3 loop: CAWSNPGQGTISYEQYF. The CDR3 bases are TGTGCCTGGAGTAATCCGGGACAGGGGACAATCTCCTACGAGCAGTACTTC.

The J gene is TRBJ1-4, the V gene TRBV28; 7 bases align to TRBD1. V gave up 3 bases and J gave up 2 bases; unmatched junction bases: 6. The germline CDR1 and CDR2 sequences are MDHEN and SYDVKM. The CDR3 contains 16 residues. The CDR3 bases are TGTGCCAGCAGTTTCGGTAGGGGGCGGACTAATGAAAAACTGTTTTTT. Its protein is CASSFGRGRTNEKLFF.

This clone was found once. The chain employs TRBV11-2 and TRBJ1-4; tentative D call: TRBD1 (6 bases). V lost 2 bases and J 1 base, leaving 14 bases between the germline ends. Germline V gene lookup returns CDR1 SGHAT and CDR2 FQNNGV. The CDR3 has 17 residues. DNA for the CDR3: TGTGCCAGCAGCTTATCAGGGGCGGGGGGAACTAATGAAAAACTGTTTTTT. Translated, it gives CASSLSGAGGTNEKLFF.

This clone has only a few counts. The rearrangement links TRBV28 to TRBJ2-1; 13 bases match TRBD2. CDR3 length equals 16 residues. CDR1 is MDHEN, CDR2 SYDVKM, per germline. The J segment lost 1 base and the V segment lost 6 bases, leaving 3 bases of the junction unmatched. The CDR3 reads CASRRLAGGSYNEQFF. In nucleotides, the CDR3 is TGTGCCAGCAGGCGACTAGCGGGAGGTTCCTACAATGAGCAGTTCTTC.

The chain has TRBV4-3 and TRBJ2-7, with 8 nucleotides matching TRBD2. The CDR3 runs 15 residues. From germline, CDR1 is LGHNA and CDR2 YSLEER. The ends lost 3 bases at V and 4 bases at J; junction bases unmatched: 8. The CDR3 coding sequence is TGCGCCAGCAGCCACCGAACCGGGACTAGTTACGAGCAGTACTTC. This encodes CASSHRTGTSYEQYF.

The chain links TRBV21-1 to TRBJ2-1; TRBD2, the table's D call, lacks a check against the DNA. TRBV21-1 corresponds to a pseudogene. The CDR3 has 17 amino acids. CDR3 in amino acids: CASSKGRGLAGTNEQFF. In DNA form, the CDR3 reads TGTGCCAGCAGCAAAGGGCGGGGACTAGCGGGAACCAATGAGCAGTTCTTC.

This clone occurred once. As DNA, the CDR3 is TGTGCCAGCAGCTTACAGGGGTCCCACTATGGCTACACCTTC. Protein product: CASSLQGSHYGYTF. The J gene is TRBJ1-2, the V gene TRBV11-2; D possibly corresponds to TRBD1 (6 bases). The germline V gene encodes CDR1 SGHAT and CDR2 FQNNGV. This CDR3 is built from 14 residues. V lost 2 bases, J lost 3 bases, and 10 bases lay in between.

V is TRBV7-2 and J is TRBJ1-2; D call uncertain. There are 14 residues in the CDR3. The germline V gene has CDR1 SGHTA and CDR2 FQGNSA. Between the trimmed V and J ends, which lost 7 bases and 2 bases, there was a span of 14 bases. The CDR3 is CASTAIRGNYGYTF. Written as DNA, the CDR3 is TGTGCCAGCACCGCTATCCGGGGAAACTATGGCTACACCTTC.

The chain combines TRBV25-1 with TRBJ2-1, with 11 bases fitting TRBD2. J gave up 1 base and V 11 bases, and 4 bases lay outside the gene matches. The CDR3 sequence is 14 residues long. The V gene's germline CDR1 is MGHDK and CDR2 SYGVNS. This CDR3 is CASVAGGSYNEQFF. DNA for the CDR3: TGTGCCTCAGTAGCGGGAGGGTCCTACAATGAGCAGTTCTTC.

J is TRBJ1-4 and V is TRBV6-5; D not certain. Germline V gene lookup returns CDR1 MNHEY and CDR2 SVGAGI. The CDR3 is 15 amino acids. Trimming cost V 7 bases and J 0 bases, with 12 bases left between them. CDR3 sequence: CASTLNPATNEKLFF. In nucleotides, the CDR3 is TGTGCCAGCACCTTAAATCCTGCAACTAATGAAAAACTGTTTTTT.

This clone was observed once. J is TRBJ1-3 and V is TRBV10-1, with D unclear. This CDR3 has 15 amino acids. From germline, CDR1 is WNHNN and CDR2 SYGVQD (reference sequence). The V gene lost 1 base and the J gene lost 0 bases, with 7 bases spanning the gap. Here the CDR3 reads CASSEFASSGNTIYF. CDR3 bases: TGCGCCAGCAGTGAGTTCGCTAGCTCTGGAAACACCATATATTTT.

The V and J genes are TRBV2 and TRBJ2-5, with D possibly TRBD2 on 6 matching bases. The CDR3 is 15 amino acids. Germline CDR1 and CDR2: SNHLY and FYNNEI. V was pared by 4 bases and J by 2 bases, with 14 bases between. CDR3 sequence: CASSVDLGGQETQYF. As DNA, the CDR3 is TGTGCCAGCAGTGTGGATTTGGGAGGACAAGAGACCCAGTACTTC. Based on the CDR3 plus reference TRBV2 and TRBJ2-5, the full variable domain is EPEVTQTPSHQVTQMGQEVILRCVPISNHLYFYWYRQILGQKVEFLVSFYNNEISEKSEIFDDQFSVERPDGSNFTLKIRSTKLEDSAMYFCASSVDLGGQETQYFGPGTRLLVL.

This chain joins TRBV12-5 and TRBJ2-1; no clear D. In germline, CDR1 is LGHNT, CDR2 FRNRAP. V was clipped by 0 bases and J by 6 bases, with 6 bases between them. The CDR3 runs 13 residues. CDR3 in DNA: TGTGCTAGTGGTTTGGTTTCGGGCAATGAGCAGTTCTTC. Its translation: CASGLVSGNEQFF.